This T cell receptor (beta chain) was sequenced in a study of Ad26.COV2.S vaccination and SARS-CoV-2 variants. The study, taken as a whole, reports: Post-vaccination breadth of spike-specific CD8+ and CD4+ T cell responses was reportedly substantial. Measures of TCR breadth and depth may have fallen short of total T cell responses. Breadth measured for non-spike TCRs was similar across vaccine and placebo recipients.

Sequencing was performed with immunoSEQ multiplex PCR; in TCRdb, only in-frame clones are kept and a portion is missing. Of nearly 95,000 clones listed, approximately 86% were seen once; the top ten hold 15% to 20%. Remarks on this clone: The antigen is not known.

The junction had 10 bases not matched to a gene; V was cut back by 6 bases and J by 4 bases. Germline CDR1 reads LNHDA; CDR2 reads SQIVND (reference sequence). The CDR3 totals 15 residues. The J gene is TRBJ2-5, the V gene TRBV19; TRBD2 matches at 8 bases. The origin of this receptor is a human donor who had recovered from COVID-19. Sequenced material: peripheral blood, taken after recovery from COVID-19. The CDR3 DNA is TGTGCCAGTAGCAATACCAGGAGCGGGGGAGAGACCCAGTACTTC. It yields the protein CASSNTRSGGETQYF.